A selection of T cell receptor beta chains follows, all from one sample in a study of blood T cell repertoires in COVID-19. The method was immunoSEQ multiplex PCR; TCRdb's version includes in-frame clones alone and lacks a portion of them. The sample holds 150,000 to 200,000 clones, roughly 85% seen once. What was sequenced was peripheral blood. The receptors shown here come from a man in his 60s with acute or convalescent COVID-19. Both conserved end residues are part of each CDR3. D genes are given only for firm matches. Expanded clones are given a class, and other clones once, few, many or no size at all.

>TRBD1|TRBV19|TRBJ1-5|once|15
CASTEEGQGGRPQHF
TGTGCCAGTACCGAAGAGGGACAGGGTGGACGGCCCCAGCATTTT
>NA|TRBV28|TRBJ2-5|NA|14
CASSLRWGGETQYF
TGTGCCAGCAGTTTAAGATGGGGAGGAGAGACCCAGTACTTC
>TRBD2|TRBV7-9|TRBJ2-5|NA|17
CASSLVLVLAGGETQYF
TGTGCCAGCAGCTTAGTTTTGGTACTAGCGGGAGGAGAGACCCAGTACTTC
>NA|TRBV4-2|TRBJ2-7|NA|14
CASSLWTGNYEQYF
TGTGCCAGCAGCCTGTGGACTGGGAACTACGAGCAGTACTTC
>NA|TRBV4-1|TRBJ1-3|NA|17
CASSQARPVGRGNTIYF
TGCGCCAGCAGCCAAGCGCGGCCCGTCGGACGGGGGAACACCATATATTTT
>TRBD2|TRBV24-1|TRBJ2-1|NA|17
CATSDMGTSGSRYEQFF
TGTGCCACCAGTGACATGGGGACTAGCGGGAGTCGGTATGAGCAGTTCTTC
>TRBD1|TRBV19|TRBJ2-3|NA|16
CASSDSGTGVTDTQYF
TGTGCCAGTAGTGACTCCGGGACAGGGGTCACGGATACGCAGTATTTT
>TRBD2|TRBV24-1|TRBJ2-2|once|14
CATSAGTIPGELFF
TGTGCCACCAGTGCCGGGACTATTCCCGGGGAGCTGTTTTTT
>TRBD1|TRBV7-8|TRBJ2-7|NA|16
CASSFRQGNRGYEQYF
TGTGCCAGCAGCTTTAGACAGGGGAACCGGGGCTACGAGCAGTACTTC
>TRBD1|TRBV7-2|TRBJ2-5|NA|14
CASSRTGFGETQYF
TGTGCCAGCAGCCGGACAGGGTTCGGAGAGACCCAGTACTTC
>TRBD2|TRBV7-2|TRBJ2-1|NA|16
CASSDRLAGMRNEQFF
TGTGCCAGCAGCGACCGACTAGCGGGGATGCGCAATGAGCAGTTCTTC
>TRBD2|TRBV7-9|TRBJ2-7|once|14
CASSPGLAGDEQYF
TGTGCCAGCAGCCCGGGACTAGCGGGAGACGAGCAGTACTTC
>TRBD2|TRBV5-1|TRBJ2-1|NA|15
CASSLMGLDYNEQFF
TGCGCCAGCAGCCTCATGGGACTAGACTACAATGAGCAGTTCTTC
>TRBD1|TRBV4-2|TRBJ2-7|NA|16
CASSQAWGQGAYEQYF
TGTGCCAGCAGCCAAGCTTGGGGACAGGGGGCTTACGAGCAGTACTTC
>TRBD1|TRBV19|TRBJ1-2|NA|16
CASRSWDRDTSSGYTF
TGTGCCAGTAGGTCCTGGGACAGGGACACCTCCAGTGGCTACACCTTC
>TRBD2|TRBV27|TRBJ2-1|NA|14
CASTTSGGPHEQFF
TGTGCCAGCACTACTAGCGGAGGTCCCCATGAGCAGTTCTTC
>TRBD2|TRBV3-1/TRBV3-2|TRBJ2-1|NA|13
CASSRLGGGEQFF
TGTGCCAGCAGCCGCCTTGGGGGAGGGGAGCAGTTCTTC